The entry below gives a single TCR beta chain sequence along with its context. No antigen is known for it. There are no base qualities to consult, and no much larger clone falls within one base. Sequences GTSNPN (CDR1) and SVGIG (CDR2) are obtained from the germline V gene (reference sequence). The trim is 5 bases for V and 3 bases for J, with a gap of 10 bases between the germline ends. The CDR3 goes from the cysteine to the phenylalanine over 13 residues. Just CDR3 DNA is preserved here, 39 bases in frame from base 1. The cohort consisted of 666 healthy bone marrow donors. At the time of sampling, all cohort members were nominally healthy, though unrecorded immune exposures were likely present. The donor tested CMV seropositive and was one of the 289 seropositive cohort members. A peripheral blood sample was provided by each donor, and peripheral blood mononuclear cells were used for TCR beta sequencing. Genomic DNA extraction from the blood cell samples was performed with the Qiagen DNeasy Blood Extraction Kit.

The protocol used for the library was the immunoSEQ multiplex PCR assay. For the multiplex PCR, a mixture combining 60 forward primers for TCR Vbeta segments and 13 reverse primers for TCR Jbeta segments was used. A multiplex PCR assay on genomic DNA amplified the CDR3 region of rearranged TCR beta genes. The amplified TCR beta libraries were sequenced on the Illumina HiSeq System as 87-base-pair reads. The authors' analysis ran thus. Across the 670 or so repertoires, a later analysis counted tens of millions of unique TCR beta chains, 8.5 million to 12 million of which were shared by at least two donors. To remove PCR and sequencing errors, raw reads were error-corrected and collapsed into unique sequences using a nearest-neighbor algorithm that merged closely related sequences. V, D and J gene segments were assigned by aligning CDR3 sequences to IMGT reference sequences. For a sequence to be retained, a match of at least six nucleotides was required to both a V gene segment and a J gene segment. Rearrangements were called productive when the CDR3 lacked stop codons and stayed in frame with V and J; all others were non-productive. CDR3 was defined according to IMGT convention as the region running from the second conserved V-encoded cysteine to the conserved J-encoded phenylalanine. Sequences without an unambiguous match to a single V gene segment were excluded from the earlier analysis of over 500 of the donors. An earlier analysis of just under 600 of the donors called V segments functional above 56.7% productive rearrangements and segregating when the between-donor standard deviation exceeded 5%. A statistical classification framework was built to diagnose cytomegalovirus status from the catalog of TCR beta chain sequences. In a later analysis, TCR nucleotide sequences were compared against IMGT/GENE-DB human TR gene sequences so that V and J genes could be assigned. A later analysis assigned CDR3 sequences and most-parsimonious VDJ recombination scenarios with the TCRdist pipeline. In a later analysis, each TCR beta chain was defined by its CDR3 amino acid sequence together with its V-gene family, and reads lacking a unique V-gene family were excluded. A later analysis removed roughly 590 highly shared, low-generation-probability nucleotide sequences to deal with suspected cross-contamination and a sequencing artifact. For each public chain, a later analysis derived a clonal expansion index from normalized ranks of inferred template counts within each repertoire. In a later analysis, generation probabilities were computed using a VDJ recombination model fitted to out-of-frame rearrangements, and the results were checked against IGoR. In a later analysis, hypergeometric tests were used to score TCR-TCR, TCR-HLA and TCR-CMV co-occurrence, with a repertoire-size bias correction applied to TCR pairs. In a later analysis, false discovery rates were estimated by permuting HLA or CMV assignments 20 times. In a later analysis, co-occurring TCRs were grouped using DBSCAN, with TCRdist sequence similarity added in when clustering inside HLA-allele-positive subsets. Repertoires with fewer than 30,000 or more than 120,000 public chains, plus five repertoires with anomalous nucleotide sharing, were excluded from co-occurrence clustering. TCRdb carries this immuneACCESS record with in-frame sequences only. Its versions omit some clonotypes, under half of them owing to an unresolved V gene in the studies checked, with the rest unexplained. That table gives V, J and clone size, and the DNA gave D and trimming. The sample table holds roughly 150,000 clones, of which 70% were seen once. The ten largest clones add up to roughly 4.5% of the sample.

The data derive from a study of cytomegalovirus exposure and HLA in healthy donors (TCRdb year 2017). Study-level background: In an earlier analysis of 587 of the donors, 276 Gb of sequence data and 100 million or so unique TCR beta sequences from about 180 million T cells were reported. The number of typed donors differed by locus: 629-630 for A, B, C, DRB1 and DQB1; 500 to 550 for DQA1; fewer than 610 for DPA1; and 400 to 480 for DPB1. In an earlier analysis of 550 to 700 of the donors, high-throughput TCR beta sequencing was used to judge whether each TCR beta V gene segment behaved as functional or pseudogenic. Of the approximately 400 genotyped donors, over 70% fell in the genetic ancestry cluster associated with self-reported Caucasian donors. Rather than using new phenotypic data, the later analysis identified candidate immune exposures from TCR beta sequences and from how often those sequences occurred across donors. All discovery cohort repertoires had been generated using a single sequencing platform. The study aimed to test whether cataloging public T cell receptors could reveal signatures of past pathogen exposure. HLA typing included class I and class II loci at four-digit resolution. In a later genetic analysis, genome-wide SNP genotypes for about 65% of the roughly 670 donors were used, and that subset was treated as a discovery cohort. Besides the first cohort of approximately 710 subjects, a separate validation cohort made up of 120 different subjects was used. High-throughput TCR immunosequencing, statistical association of individual TCRs with disease status, and machine learning were combined to predict cytomegalovirus infection status. A later analysis re-analyzed previously published TCR beta repertoires from approximately 700 donors and added high-resolution HLA genotyping to study TCR occurrence patterns. Because of strong linkage in the cohort, roughly 5 DR-DQ haplotypes were treated as single units for association and clustering. Among 398 genotyped donors of the cohort, an average of approximately 230,000 unique TCR beta nucleotide sequences were sequenced per donor, around 20% of them non-productive. Donor age, sex, ethnicity and CMV serostatus were collected together with the repertoire data. Roughly 300 gigabases of sequencing data and tens of millions of unique TCR sequences were included in an early release covering around 600 HLA-typed donors. The study profiled the T cell repertoires of 666 subjects by immunosequencing and related them to cytomegalovirus serostatus.

General conclusions and limits of the study: Because counts were too low, about 15 rarely observed V segments, including chromosome 9 orphons, were left out of the earlier analysis of some 600 of the donors. A cluster of highly shared sequence variants was judged likely to be a technical artifact of the sequencing pipeline. CMV serostatus was the only immune exposure information available for the cohort. The presence/absence analyses assumed that sequencing depth was roughly uniform across donors, and that assumption may not be true. A further reported finding was that TCR beta sequences accurately predicted the HLA-A and HLA-B alleles for most subjects in the first cohort. Assigning TCR associations to individual alleles was difficult when HLA alleles, especially DR and DQ, strongly co-occurred. V-gene and J-gene trimming of TCR beta chains was associated with a missense DCLRE1C variant in a later genetic analysis, and the association was replicated in an independent cohort. In a later analysis, most CMV-associated TCR beta chains were found to appear HLA-restricted, with HLA associations seemingly driven largely by CMV exposure. In a later analysis, HLA-associated TCR beta chains were found to be more clonally expanded and to have lower generation probabilities than equally common non-associated chains. In a later analysis, TCR association rates were found to vary across HLA loci, with the most associated TCRs seen for DRB1 alleles and the fewest for HLA-C alleles. In a later analysis, several top co-occurrence clusters were reported to appear linked to parvovirus B19, influenza, CMV and Epstein-Barr virus. Linkage disequilibrium might explain the correlated functional status among segregating V segments, but an unknown experimental factor could not be ruled out. Because HLA typing was missing for some donors at each locus, association tests included only the typed subset. In an earlier analysis of around 500 of the donors, most TCR beta V segments appeared in productive rearrangements about 87% or about 30% of the time, broadly matching IMGT annotations. Some IMGT-functional V segments, including TRBV6-2 and TRBV6-3, could not be told apart with the 87-base-pair reads, so those segments were excluded. The authors suggested that the approach could potentially be extended to other disease states and immunological phenotypes. While some public TCRs were present in many individuals, most TCR sequences turned up only very rarely across donors. Specific HLA alleles were associated with over 15,000 TCR beta sequences at a false discovery rate of 0.05 in a later analysis. In vitro tests confirmed that a few of the cytomegalovirus-associated TCR beta chains recognize cytomegalovirus antigens. Only TCR beta chains were sequenced in this cohort, and the absence of alpha or paired-chain data limited detectable features. According to a later genetic analysis, donors in an Asian-associated ancestry cluster had fewer N-insertions in productive TCRs than the approximately 630-donor mean. The study listed 150 to 200 TCR beta chains as associated with cytomegalovirus. Cytomegalovirus status was reported to be diagnosed by the classifier with high specificity and sensitivity in both the original and validation cohorts.

The sequence links TRBV30 to TRBJ1-4, and perhaps TRBD1 as D gene, on 6 matching bases. This sequence was found in a man between 18 and 35 years old in good health and CMV-seropositive. The sample comprised PBMCs. The CDR3 corresponds to CAWGSGANEKLFF. At the DNA level, the sequence is TGTGCCTGGGGGTCAGGGGCTAATGAAAAACTGTTTTTT. The full variable domain, completed from the reference TRBV30 and TRBJ1-4 proteins outside the CDR3, reads SQTIHQWPATLVQPVGSPLSLECTVEGTSNPNLYWYRQAAGRGLQLLFYSVGIGQISSEVPQNLSASRPQDRQFILSSKKLLLSDSGFYLCAWGSGANEKLFFGSGTQLSVL.